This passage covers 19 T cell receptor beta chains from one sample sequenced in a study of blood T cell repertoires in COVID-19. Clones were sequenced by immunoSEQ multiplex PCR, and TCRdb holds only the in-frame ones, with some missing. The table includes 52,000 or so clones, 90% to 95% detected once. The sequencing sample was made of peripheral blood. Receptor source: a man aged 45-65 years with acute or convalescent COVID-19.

The CDR3, as DNA: TGTGCCACGGGACTCCCCAGCGAGCAGTTCTTC. Residues: CATGLPSEQFF. The chain carries TRBV19 and TRBJ2-1; TRBD2 might be the D (6 bases). V shed 10 bases and J shed 10 bases, with 14 bases lying between them. CDR1 and CDR2 from the germline V gene are LNHDA and SQIVND (reference sequence). The CDR3 is 11 residues long. Supplemented by reference TRBV19 and TRBJ2-1, the full variable domain reads DGGITQSPKYLFRKEGQNVTLSCEQNLNHDAMYWYRQDPGQGLRLIYYSQIVNDFQKGDIAEGYSVSREKKESFPLTVTSAQKNPTAFYLCATGLPSEQFFGPGTRLTVL.

This chain's CDR3 is CASSLDSGYTGELFF. CDR3 DNA: TGTGCCAGCAGCTTAGACAGCGGCTACACCGGGGAGCTGTTTTTT. The V and J genes are TRBV11-2 and TRBJ2-2; D may be TRBD2 (5 bases). The V gene lost 0 bases and the J gene lost 3 bases, with 8 bases spanning the gap. Per the germline V gene, CDR1 is SGHAT and CDR2 is FQNNGV. The CDR3 spans 15 residues.

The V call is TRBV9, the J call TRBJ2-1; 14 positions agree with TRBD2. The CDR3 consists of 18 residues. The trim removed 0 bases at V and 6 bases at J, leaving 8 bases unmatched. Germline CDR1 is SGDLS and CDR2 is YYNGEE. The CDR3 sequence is CASSVGSGLAGDSNEQFF. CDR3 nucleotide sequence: TGTGCCAGCAGCGTAGGGTCGGGACTAGCGGGAGATAGCAATGAGCAGTTCTTC.

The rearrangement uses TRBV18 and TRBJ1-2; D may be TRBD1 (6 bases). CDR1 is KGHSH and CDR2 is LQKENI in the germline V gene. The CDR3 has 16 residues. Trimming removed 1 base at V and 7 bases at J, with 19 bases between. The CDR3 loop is CASSPQWARGPSGYTF. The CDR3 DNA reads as TGTGCCAGCTCACCACAATGGGCCAGGGGCCCTTCTGGCTACACCTTC.

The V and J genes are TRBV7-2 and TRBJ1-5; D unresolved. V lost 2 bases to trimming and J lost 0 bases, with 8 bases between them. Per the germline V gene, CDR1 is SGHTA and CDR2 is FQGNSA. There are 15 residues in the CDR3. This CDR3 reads CASSLRGYSNQPQHF. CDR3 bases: TGTGCCAGCAGCTTAAGAGGGTATAGCAATCAGCCCCAGCATTTT.

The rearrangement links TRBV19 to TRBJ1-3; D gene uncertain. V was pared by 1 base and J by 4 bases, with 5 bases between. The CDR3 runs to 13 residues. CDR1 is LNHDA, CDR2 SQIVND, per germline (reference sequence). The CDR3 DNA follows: TGTGCCAGTAGTATAGCGGGAGGAAACACCATATATTTT. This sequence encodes CASSIAGGNTIYF.

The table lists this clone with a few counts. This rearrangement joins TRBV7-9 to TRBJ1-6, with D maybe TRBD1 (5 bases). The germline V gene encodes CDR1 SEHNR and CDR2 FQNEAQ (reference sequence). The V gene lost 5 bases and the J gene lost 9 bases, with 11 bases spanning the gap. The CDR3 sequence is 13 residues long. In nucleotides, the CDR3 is TGTGCCAGCAGCCCTGGGGGGGGTTCACCCCTCCACTTT. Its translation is CASSPGGGSPLHF.

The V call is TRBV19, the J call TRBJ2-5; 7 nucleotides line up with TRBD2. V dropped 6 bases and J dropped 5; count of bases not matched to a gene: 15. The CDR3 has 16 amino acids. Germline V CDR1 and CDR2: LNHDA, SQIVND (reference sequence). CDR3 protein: CASSKARTSAPETQYF. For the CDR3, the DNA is TGTGCCAGTAGCAAAGCCAGGACTAGTGCCCCGGAGACCCAGTACTTC.

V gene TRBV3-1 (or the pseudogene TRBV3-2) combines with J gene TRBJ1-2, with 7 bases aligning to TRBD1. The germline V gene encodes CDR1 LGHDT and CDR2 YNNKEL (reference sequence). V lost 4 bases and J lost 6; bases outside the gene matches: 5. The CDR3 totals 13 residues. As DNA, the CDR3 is TGTGCCAGCAGCCCGGACAGGTATGATGGCTACACCTTC. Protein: CASSPDRYDGYTF.

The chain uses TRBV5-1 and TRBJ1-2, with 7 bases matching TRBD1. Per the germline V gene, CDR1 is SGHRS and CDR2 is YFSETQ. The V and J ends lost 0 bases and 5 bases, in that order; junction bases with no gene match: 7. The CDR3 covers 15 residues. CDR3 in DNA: TGCGCCAGCAGCTTGGGACAGGGTATTTTGTATGGCTACACCTTC. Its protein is CASSLGQGILYGYTF.

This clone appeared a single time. The CDR3, as DNA: TGTGCCAGCTTACAGGGCTCCGAGCAGTACTTC. It codes for CASLQGSEQYF. The chain combines TRBV3-1 (or the pseudogene TRBV3-2) with TRBJ2-7; D perhaps matches TRBD1 (6 bases). The CDR3 consists of 11 residues. The germline CDR1 and CDR2 sequences are LGHDT and YNNKEL (reference sequence). Trimming left V 8 bases short and J 6 bases short, with 11 bases between.

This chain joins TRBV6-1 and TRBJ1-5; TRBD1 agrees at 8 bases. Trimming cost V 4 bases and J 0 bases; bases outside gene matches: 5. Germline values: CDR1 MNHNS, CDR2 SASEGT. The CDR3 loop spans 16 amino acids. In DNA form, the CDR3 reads TGTGCCAGCAGTGGCTCGGGACAGGATAGCAATCAGCCCCAGCATTTT. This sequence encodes CASSGSGQDSNQPQHF.

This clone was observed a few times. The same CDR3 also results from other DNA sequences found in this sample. The CDR3 region has the DNA TGTGCCAGCAGTCCCGGGCTCGGGACCTACGAGCAGTACTTC. This encodes CASSPGLGTYEQYF. This chain joins TRBV6-5 and TRBJ2-7; maybe TRBD2 (5 bases). V was pared by 5 bases and J by 2 bases, with 13 bases between. The CDR3 loop spans 14 amino acids. Germline lookup yields CDR1 MNHEY and CDR2 SVGAGI.

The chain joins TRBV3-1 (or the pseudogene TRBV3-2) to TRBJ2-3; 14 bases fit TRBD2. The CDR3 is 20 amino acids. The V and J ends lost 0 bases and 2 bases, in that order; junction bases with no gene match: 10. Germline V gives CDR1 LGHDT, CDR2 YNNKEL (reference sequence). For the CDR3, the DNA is TGTGCCAGCAGCCAAGATCAGAGGACTAGCGGGAGGCGGACCACAGATACGCAGTATTTT. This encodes CASSQDQRTSGRRTTDTQYF.

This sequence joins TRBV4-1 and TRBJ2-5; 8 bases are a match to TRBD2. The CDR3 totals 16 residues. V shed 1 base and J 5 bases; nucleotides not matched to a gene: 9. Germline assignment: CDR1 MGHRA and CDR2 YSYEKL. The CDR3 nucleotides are TGCGCCAGCAGCCAAGGGGCCGGGAGGGCCTCCGAGACCCAGTACTTC. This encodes CASSQGAGRASETQYF.

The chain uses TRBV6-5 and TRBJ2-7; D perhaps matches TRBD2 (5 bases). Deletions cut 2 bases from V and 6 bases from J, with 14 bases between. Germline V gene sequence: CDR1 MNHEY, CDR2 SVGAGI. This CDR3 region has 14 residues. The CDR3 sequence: CASSYGRALGEQYF. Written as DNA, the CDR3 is TGTGCCAGCAGTTACGGGCGGGCCCTGGGCGAGCAGTACTTC.

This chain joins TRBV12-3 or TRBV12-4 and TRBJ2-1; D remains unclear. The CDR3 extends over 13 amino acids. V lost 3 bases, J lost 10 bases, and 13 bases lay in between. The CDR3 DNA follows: TGTGCCAGCAGTTTCGGCTTCAGAGGAGAGCAGTTCTTC. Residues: CASSFGFRGEQFF.

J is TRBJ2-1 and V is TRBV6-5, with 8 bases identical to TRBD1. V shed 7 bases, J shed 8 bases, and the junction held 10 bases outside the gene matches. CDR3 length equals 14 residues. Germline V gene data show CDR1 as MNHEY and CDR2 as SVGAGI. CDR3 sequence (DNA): TGTGCCAGCACCCGCACCCCGACAGGGGATGAGCAGTTCTTC. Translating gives CASTRTPTGDEQFF.

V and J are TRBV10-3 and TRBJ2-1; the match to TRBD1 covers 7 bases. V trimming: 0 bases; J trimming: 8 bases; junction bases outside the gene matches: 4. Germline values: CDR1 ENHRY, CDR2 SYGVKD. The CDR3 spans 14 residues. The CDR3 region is CAISESGQLHEQFF. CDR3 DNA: TGTGCCATCAGTGAGTCGGGACAGTTGCATGAGCAGTTCTTC.